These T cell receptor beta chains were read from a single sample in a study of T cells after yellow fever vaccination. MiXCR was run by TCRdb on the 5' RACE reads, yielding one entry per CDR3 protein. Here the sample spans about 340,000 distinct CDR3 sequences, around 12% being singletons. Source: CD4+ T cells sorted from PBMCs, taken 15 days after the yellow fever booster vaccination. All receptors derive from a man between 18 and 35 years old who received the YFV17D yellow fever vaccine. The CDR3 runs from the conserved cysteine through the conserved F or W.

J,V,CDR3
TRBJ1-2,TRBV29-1,CSGGPQGSRGYTF
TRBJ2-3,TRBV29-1,CSVEWNPRASGVSDTQYF
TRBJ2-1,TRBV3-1,CASSQYAGGAYNEQFF
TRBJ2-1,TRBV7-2,CASSVSSGGLNEQFF
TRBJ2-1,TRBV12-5,CASGSATTEQFF
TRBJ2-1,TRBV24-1,CATGEVNEQFF
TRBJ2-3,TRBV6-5,CASRPPGADTQYF
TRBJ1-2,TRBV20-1,CSARLLMGQGDYGYTF
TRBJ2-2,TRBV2,CASSDGASGGNQKFANTGELFF
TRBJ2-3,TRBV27,CASRRGDRHTQYF
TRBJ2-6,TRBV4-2,CASSGTGAGANVLTF
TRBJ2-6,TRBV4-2,CASSPGTGGSSGANVLTF
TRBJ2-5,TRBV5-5,CASSRDIGVAETQYF
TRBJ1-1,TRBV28,CASPKGTEAFF
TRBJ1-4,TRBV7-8,CASSLAPGGSEKLFF
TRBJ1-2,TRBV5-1,CASSLERGYGYTF
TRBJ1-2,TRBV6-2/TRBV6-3,CASMKSLANYGYTF
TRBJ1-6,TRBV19,CASSISWSESPLHF
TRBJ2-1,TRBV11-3,CASSRGAGKQFF
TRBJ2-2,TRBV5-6,CASQGDTGELFF
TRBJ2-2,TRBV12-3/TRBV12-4,CASRRDRDTGELFF
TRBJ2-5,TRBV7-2,CASSLQRGDQETQYF
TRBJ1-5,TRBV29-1,CSVQRQLNQPQHF
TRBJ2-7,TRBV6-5,CASRETGVYEQYF
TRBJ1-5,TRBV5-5,CASSKGTANQPQHF
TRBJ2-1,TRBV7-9,CASARQGSFDEQFF
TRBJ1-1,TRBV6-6,CASTPGGQSTEAFF
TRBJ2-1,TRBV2,CASTGDRGNEQFF
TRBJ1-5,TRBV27,CASSFRDTQLPQHF
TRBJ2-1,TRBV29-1,CSVEVLGLVSGEQFF
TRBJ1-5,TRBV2,CASNRANQPQHF
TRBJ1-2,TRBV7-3,CASSLDRDHGYTF
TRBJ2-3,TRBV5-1,CASRDGTGSPDTQYF